In its sample, the clone carrying this T cell receptor (beta chain) was seen many times. Its specificity is unknown. The trim removed 8 bases at V and 8 bases at J, leaving 16 bases unmatched. Germline V lookup: CDR1 SQVTM, CDR2 ANQGSEA. The CDR3 is 16 residues long. The data belong to a study of T-cell reconstitution after alpha-beta-depleted transplantation in children. Broader study findings: At one year after transplant, newly produced T cells mostly accounted for T-cell counts and diversity.

TCRbeta library preparation incorporated unique molecular identifiers. TCRdb passed the PCR reads through MiXCR, listing each CDR3 protein once. Of around 100,000 distinct CDR3 sequences in the sample, around 10% were seen once. The source is a boy between 2 and 10 years old with acute lymphoblastic leukemia, due to receive a stem cell transplant. Here the sequenced sample was PBMCs, taken before TCRalphabeta/CD19-depleted stem cell transplant. The chain links TRBV29-1 to TRBJ2-1; 12 nucleotides agree with TRBD1. Written as DNA, the CDR3 is TGCAGCATTAACCGGGACAGGGGGCTCATCATCCATGAGCAGTTCTTC. It encodes CSINRDRGLIIHEQFF.